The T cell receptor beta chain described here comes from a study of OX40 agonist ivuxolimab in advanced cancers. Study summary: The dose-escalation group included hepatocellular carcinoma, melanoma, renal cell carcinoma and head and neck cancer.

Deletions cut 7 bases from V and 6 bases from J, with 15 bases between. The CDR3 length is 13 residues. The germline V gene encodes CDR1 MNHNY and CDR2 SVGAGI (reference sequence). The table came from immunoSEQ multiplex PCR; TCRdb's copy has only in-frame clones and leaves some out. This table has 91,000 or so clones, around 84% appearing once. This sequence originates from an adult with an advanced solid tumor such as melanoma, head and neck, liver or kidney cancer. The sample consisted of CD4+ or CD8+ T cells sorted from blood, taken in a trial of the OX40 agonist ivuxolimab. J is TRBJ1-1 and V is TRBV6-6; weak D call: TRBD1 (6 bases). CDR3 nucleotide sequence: TGTGCCAGCACCCGACAGGAACCGGCTGAAGCTTTCTTT. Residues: CASTRQEPAEAFF.